The entry below describes one T cell receptor beta chain. The J segment lost 9 bases and the V segment lost 5 bases, leaving 9 bases of the junction unmatched. CDR1 and CDR2 (germline): SGHTA, FQGNSA. There are 14 residues in the CDR3. Original methodology: Cell counts per sample came from amplifying reference gene primers. Using immunoSEQ multiplex PCR, the repertoire was profiled, and TCRdb retains in-frame clones only, with some absent. That table furnishes V, J and clone size, whereas the DNA furnished D and trimming. In the table there are some 320,000 clones, around 92% of which are singletons. This sample stems from a study of blood T cell repertoires in COVID-19.

The sequenced sample consisted of PBMCs or T cells enriched from blood (not recorded which). This clonotype originated in a woman aged 45-65 years who had been exposed to COVID-19. The chain recombines TRBV7-2 with TRBJ2-2; 7 positions match TRBD1. The CDR3 region is CASSTGQSTRELFF. DNA of the CDR3: TGTGCCAGCAGCACGGGACAGTCTACCCGGGAGCTGTTTTTT.